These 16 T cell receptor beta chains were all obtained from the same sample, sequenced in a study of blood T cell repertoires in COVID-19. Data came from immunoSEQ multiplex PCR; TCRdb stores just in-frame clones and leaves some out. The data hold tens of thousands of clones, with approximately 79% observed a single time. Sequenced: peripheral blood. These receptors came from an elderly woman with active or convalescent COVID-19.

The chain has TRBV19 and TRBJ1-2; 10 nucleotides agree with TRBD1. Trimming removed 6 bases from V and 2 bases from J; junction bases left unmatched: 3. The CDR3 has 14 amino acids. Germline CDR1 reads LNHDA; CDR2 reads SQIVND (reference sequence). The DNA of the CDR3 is TGTGCCAGTAGAGGGGACAGGGGAAACTATGGCTACACCTTC. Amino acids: CASRGDRGNYGYTF.

The chain's CDR3 is CASRGIQGFNSPLHF. Here the CDR3 DNA reads TGTGCCAGCAGGGGTATCCAGGGGTTTAATTCACCCCTCCACTTT. This chain uses TRBV7-2 with TRBJ1-6; a weak D match, TRBD1 (6 bases). The germline gives CDR1 SGHTA, CDR2 FQGNSA. This CDR3 is 15 amino acids long. The V and J ends lost 6 bases and 6 bases respectively, with 15 bases between them.

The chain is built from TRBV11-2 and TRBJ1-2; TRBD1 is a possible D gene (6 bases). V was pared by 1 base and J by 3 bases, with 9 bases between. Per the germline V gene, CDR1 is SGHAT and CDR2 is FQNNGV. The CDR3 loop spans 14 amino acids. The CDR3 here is CASSLVQGDYGYTF. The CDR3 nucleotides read TGTGCCAGCAGCTTAGTACAGGGTGACTATGGCTACACCTTC.

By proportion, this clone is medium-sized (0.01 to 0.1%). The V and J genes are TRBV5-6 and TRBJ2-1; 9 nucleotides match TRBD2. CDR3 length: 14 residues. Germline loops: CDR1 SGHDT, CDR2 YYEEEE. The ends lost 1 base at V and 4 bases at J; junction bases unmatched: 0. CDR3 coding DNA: TGTGCCAGCAGCTTGACTAGCGGGTACAATGAGCAGTTCTTC. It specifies CASSLTSGYNEQFF. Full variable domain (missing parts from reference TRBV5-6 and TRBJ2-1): DAGVTQSPTHLIKTRGQQVTLRCSPKSGHDTVSWYQQALGQGPQFIFQYYEEEERQRGNFPDRFSGHQFPNYSSELNVNALLLGDSALYLCASSLTSGYNEQFFGPGTRLTVL.

CDR3 sequence (DNA): TGTGCCAGCAGTTACTCGAGGGGCGGGACCTACGAGCAGTACTTC. Amino acid sequence: CASSYSRGGTYEQYF. This chain links TRBV6-5 with TRBJ2-7; weak D call: TRBD2 (6 bases). Germline CDR1 reads MNHEY; CDR2 reads SVGAGI. Deletions cut 0 bases from V and 2 bases from J, with 11 bases between. The CDR3 runs to 15 residues.

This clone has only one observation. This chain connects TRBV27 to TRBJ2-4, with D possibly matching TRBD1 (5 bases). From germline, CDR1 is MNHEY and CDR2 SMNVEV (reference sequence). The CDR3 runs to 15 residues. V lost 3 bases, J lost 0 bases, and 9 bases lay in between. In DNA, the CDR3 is TGTGCCAGCAGTTTGGCACAGGAAGCCAAAAACATTCAGTACTTC. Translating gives CASSLAQEAKNIQYF.

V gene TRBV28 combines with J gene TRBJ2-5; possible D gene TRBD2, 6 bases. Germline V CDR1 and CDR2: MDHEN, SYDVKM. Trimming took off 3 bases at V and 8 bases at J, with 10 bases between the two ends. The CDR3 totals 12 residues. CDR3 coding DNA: TGTGCCAGCAGTTTGGGACTGCGCACCCAGTACTTC. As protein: CASSLGLRTQYF.

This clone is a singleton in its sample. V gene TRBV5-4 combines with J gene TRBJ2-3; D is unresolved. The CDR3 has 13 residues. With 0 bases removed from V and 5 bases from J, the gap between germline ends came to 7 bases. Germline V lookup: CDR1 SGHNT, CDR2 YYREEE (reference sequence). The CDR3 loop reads CASSLVPGDTQYF. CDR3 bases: TGTGCCAGCAGCTTGGTACCGGGAGATACGCAGTATTTT.

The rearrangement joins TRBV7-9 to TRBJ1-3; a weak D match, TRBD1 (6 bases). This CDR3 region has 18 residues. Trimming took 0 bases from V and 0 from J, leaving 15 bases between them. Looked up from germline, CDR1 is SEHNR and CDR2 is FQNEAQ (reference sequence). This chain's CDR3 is CASSLAAGTQSSGNTIYF. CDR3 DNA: TGTGCCAGCAGCTTAGCCGCCGGGACACAGAGCTCTGGAAACACCATATATTTT.

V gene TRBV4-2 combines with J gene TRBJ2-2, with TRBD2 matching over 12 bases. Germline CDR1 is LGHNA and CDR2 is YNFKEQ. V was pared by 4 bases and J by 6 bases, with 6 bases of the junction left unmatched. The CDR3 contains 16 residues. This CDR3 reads CASSRELAGGSGELFF. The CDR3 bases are TGTGCCAGCAGCCGAGAACTAGCGGGAGGTTCCGGGGAGCTGTTTTTT.

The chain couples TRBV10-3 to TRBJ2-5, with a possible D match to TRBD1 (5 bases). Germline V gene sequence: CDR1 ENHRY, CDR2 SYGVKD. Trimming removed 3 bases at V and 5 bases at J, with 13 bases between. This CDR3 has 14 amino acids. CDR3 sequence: CAISDFRVGETQYF. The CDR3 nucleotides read TGTGCCATCAGTGACTTCAGGGTGGGGGAGACCCAGTACTTC.

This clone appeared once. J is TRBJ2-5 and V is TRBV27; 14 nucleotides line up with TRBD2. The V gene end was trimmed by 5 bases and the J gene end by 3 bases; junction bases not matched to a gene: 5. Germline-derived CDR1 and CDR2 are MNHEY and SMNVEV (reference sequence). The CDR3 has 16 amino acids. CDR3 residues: CASSPGLAGVKETQYF. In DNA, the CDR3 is TGTGCCAGCAGTCCGGGACTAGCGGGGGTTAAAGAGACCCAGTACTTC.

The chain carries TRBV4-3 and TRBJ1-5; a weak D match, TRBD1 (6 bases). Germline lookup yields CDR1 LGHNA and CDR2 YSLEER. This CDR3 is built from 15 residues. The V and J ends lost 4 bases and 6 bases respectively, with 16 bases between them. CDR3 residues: CASSLVPGAGQPQHF. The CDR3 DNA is TGCGCCAGCAGCCTAGTTCCAGGGGCAGGTCAGCCCCAGCATTTT.

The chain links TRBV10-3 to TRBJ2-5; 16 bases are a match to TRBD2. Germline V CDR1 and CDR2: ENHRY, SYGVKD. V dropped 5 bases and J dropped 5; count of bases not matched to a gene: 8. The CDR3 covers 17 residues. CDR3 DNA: TGTGCCATCAGTCCGGGGACTAGCGGGAGGGAGGAGGAGACCCAGTACTTC. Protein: CAISPGTSGREEETQYF.

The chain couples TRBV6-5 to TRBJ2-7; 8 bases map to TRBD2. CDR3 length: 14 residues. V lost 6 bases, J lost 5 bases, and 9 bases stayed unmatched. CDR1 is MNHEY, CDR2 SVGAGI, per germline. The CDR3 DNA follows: TGTGCCAGCAGCCTGGGGAGCGGGAGCGACGAGCAGTACTTC. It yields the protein CASSLGSGSDEQYF.

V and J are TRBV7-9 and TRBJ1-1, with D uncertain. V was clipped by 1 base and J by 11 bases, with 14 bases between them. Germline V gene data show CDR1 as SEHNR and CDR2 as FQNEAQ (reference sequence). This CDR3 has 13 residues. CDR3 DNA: TGTGCCAGCAGCTTAGACGAGGGAAGTAGGGCTTTCTTT. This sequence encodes CASSLDEGSRAFF. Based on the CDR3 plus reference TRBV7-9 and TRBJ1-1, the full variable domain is DTGVSQNPRHKITKRGQNVTFRCDPISEHNRLYWYRQTLGQGPEFLTYFQNEAQLEKSRLLSDRFSAERPKGSFSTLEIQRTEQGDSAMYLCASSLDEGSRAFFGQGTRLTVV.